Below, 21 T cell receptor beta chains from the same sample are listed, as sequenced in a study of T cells after yellow fever vaccination. TCRdb re-called the 5' RACE reads through MiXCR, storing one row per CDR3 protein. The sample has 450,000 to 600,000 distinct CDR3 sequences; 13% are singletons. This sample comprised PBMCs, obtained on the day of the yellow fever booster vaccination. All receptors derive from a man aged 25 to 40 who received the YFV17D yellow fever vaccine.

This clonotype was recorded a few times. The V call is TRBV5-1, the J call TRBJ2-5; perhaps TRBD2 as D (6 bases). V dropped 4 bases and J dropped 4 bases, with 20 bases sitting between them. This CDR3 has 16 residues. Germline V gene data show CDR1 as SGHRS and CDR2 as YFSETQ. The CDR3 loop reads CASSVPSGRAAETQYF. CDR3 nucleotide sequence: TGCGCCAGCAGCGTGCCTTCCGGGAGAGCAGCAGAGACCCAGTACTTC. The complete variable domain, with remaining parts taken from reference TRBV5-1 and TRBJ2-5, reads KAGVTQTPRYLIKTRGQQVTLSCSPISGHRSVSWYQQTPGQGLQFLFEYFSETQRNKGNFPGRFSGRQFSNSRSEMNVSTLELGDSALYLCASSVPSGRAAETQYFGPGTRLLVL.

Comment on this clonotype: At one boundary the junction diverges from the germline segment, which might be a read error. V and J are TRBV11-1 and TRBJ2-3; TRBD2 matches 7 bases. Germline V gene sequence: CDR1 SGHAT, CDR2 FQDESV (reference sequence). The CDR3 is made up of 14 amino acids. The CDR3 protein is CASSIAGLGDTQYF. The CDR3 bases are TGTGCCAGCAGCATAGCGGGCCTCGGGGATACGCAGTATTTT.

The CDR3 DNA sequence: TGCAGCGCTACAGGTGCCCAAGAGACCCAGTACTTC. This codes for CSATGAQETQYF. This chain joins TRBV29-1 and TRBJ2-5; the D gene is possibly TRBD1 (5 bases). The CDR3 has 12 residues. Germline-derived CDR1 and CDR2 are SQVTM and ANQGSEA. Trimming removed 7 bases from V and 1 base from J, with 10 bases in between. The entire variable domain, with the rest obtained from reference TRBV29-1 and TRBJ2-5, is as follows: SAVISQKPSRDICQRGTSLTIQCQVDSQVTMMFWYRQQPGQSLTLIATANQGSEATYESGFVIDKFPISRPNLTFSTLTVSNMSPEDSSIYLCSATGAQETQYFGPGTRLLVL.

This clonotype was counted many times. The J gene is TRBJ1-1, the V gene TRBV29-1; perhaps TRBD1 as D (6 bases). V lost 6 bases and J lost 6, with 14 bases in between. The CDR3 runs 12 residues. Germline assignment: CDR1 SQVTM and CDR2 ANQGSEA. CDR3: CSVHRDLAEAFF. CDR3 in DNA: TGCAGCGTACACAGGGATCTCGCTGAAGCTTTCTTT. The whole variable domain, filled in from reference TRBV29-1 and TRBJ1-1, reads SAVISQKPSRDICQRGTSLTIQCQVDSQVTMMFWYRQQPGQSLTLIATANQGSEATYESGFVIDKFPISRPNLTFSTLTVSNMSPEDSSIYLCSVHRDLAEAFFGQGTRLTVV.

This clonotype was seen a handful of times. The genes are TRBV27 and TRBJ2-7; maybe TRBD1 (6 bases). The ends were cut back, 6 bases at V and 3 bases at J, with 21 bases in the middle. This CDR3 is 16 amino acids long. Germline CDR1 and CDR2: MNHEY and SMNVEV (reference sequence). The CDR3 sequence is CASSINRVRVNYEQYF. The CDR3 DNA reads as TGTGCCAGCAGCATAAACAGGGTGAGAGTGAACTACGAGCAGTACTTC.

This chain uses TRBV5-6 with TRBJ2-3, with D tentatively TRBD1 or TRBD2 (5 bases each). The V end was cut by 3 bases, the J end by 1 base, with 15 bases between. Per germline, CDR1 SGHDT and CDR2 YYEEEE. This CDR3 spans 16 amino acids. The CDR3 sequence is CASSSAPGTGTDTQYF. CDR3 nucleotides: TGTGCCAGCAGCTCGGCGCCGGGGACGGGCACAGATACGCAGTATTTT.

The chain recombines TRBV5-1 with TRBJ2-5, with 8 bases fitting TRBD1. This CDR3 has 15 residues. Per the germline V gene, CDR1 is SGHRS and CDR2 is YFSETQ. V was pared by 4 bases and J by 4 bases, with 9 bases of the junction left unmatched. The CDR3 nucleotides read TGCGCCAGCAGCCCCCTACAGGGGGGAGGAGAGACCCAGTACTTC. Translated, it gives CASSPLQGGGETQYF.

The chain has TRBV5-1 and TRBJ2-5; D could derive from TRBD1 or TRBD2 (5 bases each). Germline V gene data show CDR1 as SGHRS and CDR2 as YFSETQ. Trimming pared 3 bases from V and 2 bases from J, leaving 11 bases between. The CDR3 spans 14 residues. CDR3 amino acids: CASSSDGTQETQYF. DNA for the CDR3: TGCGCCAGCAGCTCGGACGGGACGCAAGAGACCCAGTACTTC.

This clonotype was counted only a few times. The chain carries TRBV15 and TRBJ2-3; D might be TRBD1 (6 bases). Germline V gene data show CDR1 as LNHNV and CDR2 as YYDKDF (reference sequence). This CDR3 region has 15 residues. Trimming took 5 bases from V and 6 from J, leaving 18 bases between them. As DNA, the CDR3 is TGTGCCACCAGCGCACGCACAGGGCCACAGGATACGCAGTATTTT. Its translation: CATSARTGPQDTQYF.

This clonotype appeared a few times. The rearrangement links TRBV5-6 to TRBJ2-7; TRBD2 matches 11 bases. Losses at the gene ends were 0 bases for V and 2 bases for J; bases not matched to a gene: 16. CDR1 and CDR2 from the germline V gene are SGHDT and YYEEEE. This CDR3 is 20 amino acids long. DNA of the CDR3: TGTGCCAGCAGCTTGGATAGGGGACTAGCGGACCCCCTTAAAGCCTACGAGCAGTACTTC. Its protein product is CASSLDRGLADPLKAYEQYF.

The genes are TRBV12-3 or TRBV12-4 and TRBJ1-2; D unclear. This CDR3 is built from 16 residues. Trimming removed 4 bases from V and 4 bases from J, with 19 bases in between. DNA for the CDR3: TGTGCCAGCAGTTCCACCCGGGAGGGCGGGAGCTATGGCTACACCTTC. The encoded protein is CASSSTREGGSYGYTF.

This clonotype was seen a few times. The chain carries TRBV10-2 and TRBJ2-7, with D perhaps matching TRBD2 (6 bases). CDR3 length: 14 residues. V was shortened by 3 bases and J by 3 bases, with 12 bases between the two germline ends. CDR1 and CDR2 (germline): WSHSY, SAAADI. The CDR3 sequence: CASSDGGSFYEQYF. The CDR3 region has the DNA TGCGCCAGCAGTGATGGGGGGTCGTTCTACGAGCAGTACTTC.

The chain is built from TRBV7-2 and TRBJ2-1; TRBD2 aligns across 8 bases. There are 17 residues in the CDR3. Per germline, CDR1 SGHTA and CDR2 FQGNSA. With V trimmed by 1 base and J by 8 bases, 13 bases remained unmatched. The CDR3 region is CASSLVPGTSRVHEQFF. CDR3 DNA sequence: TGTGCCAGCAGCTTAGTCCCCGGGACTAGTAGGGTCCATGAGCAGTTCTTC.

The chain has TRBV3-1 and TRBJ1-6; a possible D gene is TRBD1 (5 bases). Trimming removed 4 bases from V and 9 bases from J, with 19 bases in between. CDR1 LGHDT and CDR2 YNNKEL come from the germline V gene (reference sequence). The CDR3 has 16 amino acids. CDR3 in DNA: TGTGCCAGCAGCCCCAACGTGGTCCGGGGCGGTTCACCCCTCCACTTT. As protein: CASSPNVVRGGSPLHF.

This sequence joins TRBV20-1 and TRBJ2-5, with D unclear. The CDR3 consists of 18 residues. The V gene's germline CDR1 is DFQATT and CDR2 SNEGSKA (reference sequence). Trimming left V 0 bases short and J 0 bases short, with 20 bases between. CDR3 sequence: CSARDLRFPVGYQETQYF. CDR3 DNA sequence: TGCAGTGCTAGAGATCTGAGGTTTCCAGTGGGGTACCAAGAGACCCAGTACTTC.

This clonotype was detected ten times or more. The V and J genes are TRBV27 and TRBJ2-6; 7 bases match TRBD1. Germline V gives CDR1 MNHEY, CDR2 SMNVEV (reference sequence). The length of the CDR3 is 16 residues. J gave up 0 bases and V 7 bases, and 6 bases lay outside the gene matches. The CDR3 nucleotides read TGTGCCAGCACCTTAGGGGGCAACTCTGGGGCCAACGTCCTGACTTTC. Translated: CASTLGGNSGANVLTF.

This clonotype was counted between two and nine times. The chain recombines TRBV10-3 with TRBJ2-7; TRBD2 matches 10 bases. This CDR3 is 13 amino acids long. The V and J ends lost 4 bases and 10 bases, in that order; junction bases with no gene match: 7. Germline CDR1 ENHRY, CDR2 SYGVKD. CDR3 region: CAISGLAGTEQYF. The CDR3 region has the DNA TGTGCCATCAGTGGACTAGCGGGTACAGAACAGTACTTC.

This clonotype has more than one count but fewer than ten. The V and J genes are TRBV20-1 and TRBJ1-3; D not resolved. CDR1 and CDR2 from the germline V gene are DFQATT and SNEGSKA (reference sequence). V was clipped by 3 bases and J by 5 bases, with 14 bases between them. The CDR3 consists of 14 residues. DNA for the CDR3: TGCAGTGCTAGGGCCGGCGCGCGCCGAAACACCATATATTTT. Amino acids: CSARAGARRNTIYF.

This clonotype was counted ten times or more. The V gene is TRBV30, the J gene TRBJ2-5; D is perhaps TRBD2 (5 bases). CDR1 is GTSNPN and CDR2 is SVGIG in the germline V gene (reference sequence). With 5 bases removed from V and 3 bases from J, the gap between germline ends came to 10 bases. The CDR3 is 12 amino acids. The CDR3: CAWEGLEETQYF. The CDR3 coding sequence is TGTGCCTGGGAAGGACTCGAAGAGACCCAGTACTTC.

The table lists this clonotype with many counts. This rearrangement joins TRBV20-1 to TRBJ2-1; 7 bases map to TRBD2. The J segment lost 0 bases and the V segment lost 2 bases, leaving 1 base of the junction unmatched. This CDR3 comprises 14 residues. The germline gives CDR1 DFQATT, CDR2 SNEGSKA (reference sequence). The CDR3 loop reads CSARSGTSYNEQFF. The CDR3 DNA follows: TGCAGTGCTAGAAGCGGGACCTCCTACAATGAGCAGTTCTTC.

This clonotype appeared a few times. J is TRBJ1-5 and V is TRBV6-4; D gene uncertain. Trimming removed 3 bases from V and 4 bases from J, with 7 bases in between. The CDR3 runs to 13 residues. The germline V gene has CDR1 MRHNA and CDR2 SNTAGT. CDR3 bases: TGTGCCAGCAGTGAGAGGCTAAATCAGCCCCAGCATTTT. Translating gives CASSERLNQPQHF.